This paragraph reports one T cell receptor beta chain. Per the original methods: How many nucleated cells were present was estimated from reference gene primer amplification. Sequenced by immunoSEQ multiplex PCR; TCRdb stores in-frame clones only, minus some. D and trimming were read from the DNA, whereas the V and J calls and clone size are those reported in that table. Here the sample spans hundreds of thousands of clones, over 75% being singletons. These data belong to a study of blood T cell repertoires in COVID-19. The CDR3 is 14 residues long. With V trimmed by 5 bases and J by 4 bases, 8 bases remained unmatched. Germline CDR1 reads SGHRS; CDR2 reads YFSETQ.

This clonotype was sampled from a woman aged 40 to 50 who had recovered from COVID-19. Sequencing was done on a sample of PBMCs or T cells enriched from blood (not recorded which). The chain is built from TRBV5-1 and TRBJ2-5, with TRBD1 matching 7 bases. The CDR3 DNA sequence: TGCGCCAGCAGGGGGCGTCCAGGGGGAGAGACCCAGTACTTC. This sequence encodes CASRGRPGGETQYF.